The rows below give T cell receptor beta chains drawn from one sample of a study of T cell repertoires in cytomegalovirus infection. Antigen specificity for these receptors is unknown. TCRdb reanalysed the reads using MiXCR and keeps one entry per CDR3 protein. The table lists 750,000 to 950,000 distinct CDR3 sequences, 25% to 35% of them singletons. The material sequenced was cultured CD8+ T cells from PBMCs, taken from culture after CMV antigen stimulation. The receptors come from a human donor in good health (CMV status not recorded). Some clones in this sample may be carry-over from other donors' samples. CDR3s include the opening cysteine and the closing phenylalanine or tryptophan. D genes are given only for firm matches. Size values are once, few and many counts, or a class for expanded clones, and some rows have none.

DNA	CDR3	J	D	size	V
TGTGCCAGCAGCCACCTCTACGGGGGGCTCCACGAGCAGTACTTC	CASSHLYGGLHEQYF	TRBJ2-7	-	few	TRBV5-6
TGTGCCAGCAAAGGTAGCGGGGGCTACAATGAGCAGTTCTTC	CASKGSGGYNEQFF	TRBJ2-1	TRBD2	many	TRBV12-3/TRBV12-4
TGTGCCAGCGCCCCTGGGAGCTCCTACAATGAGCAGTTCTTC	CASAPGSSYNEQFF	TRBJ2-1	-	-	TRBV27
TGTGCCAGCACCCCTACAAGGAACGAGTATAATTCACCCCTCCACTTT	CASTPTRNEYNSPLHF	TRBJ1-6	-	-	TRBV12-3/TRBV12-4
TGTGCCAGCAGTTCCACAGGGGTCGTAGACGGCTACACCTTC	CASSSTGVVDGYTF	TRBJ1-2	TRBD1	few	TRBV12-3/TRBV12-4
TGTGCCAGCAGTGACACCCCGAGAGGCGGAAGTGAAGCTTTCTTT	CASSDTPRGGSEAFF	TRBJ1-1	-	once	TRBV6-4
TGCAGTGCTAGAGATTCCGGGGGGACTAGCACAGATACGCAGTATTTT	CSARDSGGTSTDTQYF	TRBJ2-3	TRBD2	-	TRBV20-1
TGCGCCAGCAGCGAGGGACTAGCGGGGACAAAGGAGACCCAGTACTTC	CASSEGLAGTKETQYF	TRBJ2-5	TRBD2	-	TRBV5-1
TGTGCCAGCAGCTTAGGGCAAACCACCCTCTCTTTT	CASSLGQTTLSF	TRBJ1-4	-	few	TRBV7-6
TGTGCCAGCAGCCCGGACCTTCTAAGACACACCGGGGAGCTGTTTTTT	CASSPDLLRHTGELFF	TRBJ2-2	-	few	TRBV5-6
TGTGCCAGCAGCGGAGGCCCGCCCCGGGAGACCCAGTACTTC	CASSGGPPRETQYF	TRBJ2-5	-	few	TRBV9
TGTGCCAGCGTTCTTTGGGGGTCCGGGACCGGGGAGCTGTTTTTT	CASVLWGSGTGELFF	TRBJ2-2	-	few	TRBV6-1
TGTGCCAGCAGCACCCTAGGGCGCGGAAACACCATATATTTT	CASSTLGRGNTIYF	TRBJ1-3	-	few	TRBV7-9
TGTGCCAGCAGCCAAGAGGCCGCGGGGGGCTCTCTTCAAGAGACCCAGTACTTC	CASSQEAAGGSLQETQYF	TRBJ2-5	TRBD2	-	TRBV4-1
TGTGCCAGCAGCTATACAGGTTCGAACACTGAAGCTTTCTTT	CASSYTGSNTEAFF	TRBJ1-1	-	few	TRBV12-3/TRBV12-4
TGTGCCAGCAGCTTGCCGGGACAGCATTCGATATTCTACGAGCAGTACTTC	CASSLPGQHSIFYEQYF	TRBJ2-7	TRBD1	few	TRBV11-2
TGTGCCAGTAGTTTCCGGGACAACTCCTACAATGAGCAGTTCTTC	CASSFRDNSYNEQFF	TRBJ2-1	-	-	TRBV19
TGCGCCAGCAGCCAAGCAACAGGGGTGACGACTGAAGCTTTCTTT	CASSQATGVTTEAFF	TRBJ1-1	TRBD1	few	TRBV4-1
TGTGCCAGCAGCCCAACGGCGGGGACACCCGATGCAACTAATGAAAAACTGTTTTTT	CASSPTAGTPDATNEKLFF	TRBJ1-4	-	-	TRBV5-6
TGTGCCAGCAGTTACCGGAGGGGCGGCACCGGGGAGCTGTTTTTT	CASSYRRGGTGELFF	TRBJ2-2	-	few	TRBV6-5
TGTGCCAGCAGAGGACAGGCCTCCACAGATACGCAGTATTTT	CASRGQASTDTQYF	TRBJ2-3	TRBD1	few	TRBV7-9
TGTGCCACCAGGACCGGTCGGGGATATATTCGCGAGCAGTACTTC	CATRTGRGYIREQYF	TRBJ2-7	-	once	TRBV24-1
TGTGCCACCAGTGATTTGACTAGTTCGGGTGAGCAGTTCTTC	CATSDLTSSGEQFF	TRBJ2-1	-	-	TRBV24-1
TGTGCCAGCACCTCCCCCCGGGTGGGCACCGGGGAGCTGTTTTTT	CASTSPRVGTGELFF	TRBJ2-2	-	many	TRBV7-2
TGTGCCATCCAGCTCTCCGGAATAGCGGGGGGGCGGTCCTACAATGAGCAGTTCTTC	CAIQLSGIAGGRSYNEQFF	TRBJ2-1	TRBD2	-	TRBV10-3
TGTGCCAGCAGTTTCGGTTCAGCCCTGAGCTATGGCTACACCTTC	CASSFGSALSYGYTF	TRBJ1-2	-	-	TRBV27
TGTGCCAGTAGACGCACGTCCAACGGGGAAAAACTGTTTTTT	CASRRTSNGEKLFF	TRBJ1-4	-	few	TRBV12-3/TRBV12-4
TGTGCCAGCAGCCAAGAAGGGACAGTGCACTATGGCTACACCTTC	CASSQEGTVHYGYTF	TRBJ1-2	TRBD1	-	TRBV14